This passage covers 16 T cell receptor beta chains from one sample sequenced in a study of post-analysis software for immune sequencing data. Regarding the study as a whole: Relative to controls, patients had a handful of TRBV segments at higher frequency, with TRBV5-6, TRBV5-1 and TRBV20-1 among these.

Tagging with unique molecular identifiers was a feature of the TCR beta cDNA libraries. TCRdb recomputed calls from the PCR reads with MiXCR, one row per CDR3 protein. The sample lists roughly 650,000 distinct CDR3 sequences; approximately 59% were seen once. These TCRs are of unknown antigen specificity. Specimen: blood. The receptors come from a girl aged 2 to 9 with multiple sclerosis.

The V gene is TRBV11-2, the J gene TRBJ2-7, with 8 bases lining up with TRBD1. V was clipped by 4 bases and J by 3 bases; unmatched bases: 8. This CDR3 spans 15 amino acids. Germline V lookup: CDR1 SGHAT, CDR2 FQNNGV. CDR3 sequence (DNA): TGTGCCAGCAGCTCTCCTCGGACAGGGATCTACGAGCAGTACTTC. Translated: CASSSPRTGIYEQYF. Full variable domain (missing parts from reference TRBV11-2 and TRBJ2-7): EAGVAQSPRYKIIEKRQSVAFWCNPISGHATLYWYQQILGQGPKLLIQFQNNGVVDDSQLPKDRFSAERLKGVDSTLKIQPAKLEDSAVYLCASSSPRTGIYEQYFGPGTRLTVT.

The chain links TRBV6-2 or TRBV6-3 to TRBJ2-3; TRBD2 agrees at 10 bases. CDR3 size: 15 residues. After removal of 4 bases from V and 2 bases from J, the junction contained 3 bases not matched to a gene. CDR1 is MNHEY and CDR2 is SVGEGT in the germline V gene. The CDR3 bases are TGTGCCAGCAGTTCCGGACTAGCGGCCACAGATACGCAGTATTTT. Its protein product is CASSSGLAATDTQYF.

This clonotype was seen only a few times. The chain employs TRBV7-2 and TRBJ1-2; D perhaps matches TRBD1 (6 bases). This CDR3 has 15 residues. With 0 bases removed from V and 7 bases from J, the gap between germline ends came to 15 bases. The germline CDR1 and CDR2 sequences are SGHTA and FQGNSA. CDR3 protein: CASSLAAGQKSGYTF. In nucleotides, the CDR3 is TGTGCCAGCAGCTTAGCGGCCGGACAGAAAAGTGGCTACACCTTC.

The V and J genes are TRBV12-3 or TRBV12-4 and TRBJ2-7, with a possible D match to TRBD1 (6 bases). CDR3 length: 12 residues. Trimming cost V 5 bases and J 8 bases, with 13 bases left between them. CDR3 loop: CASSLQGQKQYF. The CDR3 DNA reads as TGTGCCAGCAGTCTACAGGGTCAAAAGCAGTACTTC.

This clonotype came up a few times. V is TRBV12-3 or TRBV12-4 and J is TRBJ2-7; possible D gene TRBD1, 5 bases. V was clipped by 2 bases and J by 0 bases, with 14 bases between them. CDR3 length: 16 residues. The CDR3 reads CASSLSRRVSSYEQYF. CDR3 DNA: TGTGCCAGCAGTTTATCGCGCAGGGTTTCCTCCTACGAGCAGTACTTC.

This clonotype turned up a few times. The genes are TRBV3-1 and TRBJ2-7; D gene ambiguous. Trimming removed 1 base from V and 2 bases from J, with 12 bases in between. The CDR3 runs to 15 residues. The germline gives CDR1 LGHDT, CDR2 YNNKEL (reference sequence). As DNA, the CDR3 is TGTGCCAGCAGCCAAGTTGAAGGATGGGCCTACGAGCAGTACTTC. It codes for CASSQVEGWAYEQYF.

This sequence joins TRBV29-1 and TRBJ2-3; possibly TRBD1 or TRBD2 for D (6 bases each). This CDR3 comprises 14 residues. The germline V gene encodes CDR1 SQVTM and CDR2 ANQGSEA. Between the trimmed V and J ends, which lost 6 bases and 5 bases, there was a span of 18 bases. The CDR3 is CSVAGGKGVDTQYF. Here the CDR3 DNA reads TGCAGCGTCGCCGGGGGCAAGGGGGTAGATACGCAGTATTTT.

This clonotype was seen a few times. The CDR3 here is CASSSQSDTQYF. DNA for the CDR3: TGTGCCAGCAGCTCCCAGTCGGATACGCAGTATTTT. The V gene is TRBV6-5, the J gene TRBJ2-3; the D is unclear. CDR1 MNHEY and CDR2 SVGAGI come from the germline V gene. There are 12 residues in the CDR3. V lost 6 bases and J lost 6, with 10 bases in between.

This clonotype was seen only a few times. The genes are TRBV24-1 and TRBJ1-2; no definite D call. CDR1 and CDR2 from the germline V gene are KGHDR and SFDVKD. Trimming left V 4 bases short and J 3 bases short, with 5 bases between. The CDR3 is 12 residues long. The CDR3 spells CATSDRYYGYTF. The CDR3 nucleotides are TGTGCCACCAGTGACCGGTACTATGGCTACACCTTC.

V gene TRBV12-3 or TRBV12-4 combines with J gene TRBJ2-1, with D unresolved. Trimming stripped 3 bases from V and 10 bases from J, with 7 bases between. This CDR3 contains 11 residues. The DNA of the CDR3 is TGTGCCAGCAGTTTTAGGTCAGAGCAGTTCTTC. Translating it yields CASSFRSEQFF.

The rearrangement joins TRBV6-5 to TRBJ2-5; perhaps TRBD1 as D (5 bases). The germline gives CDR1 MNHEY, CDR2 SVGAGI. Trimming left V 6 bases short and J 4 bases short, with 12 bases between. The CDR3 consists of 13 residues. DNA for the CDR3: TGTGCCAGCAGCCGCAGGGTTGGAGAGACCCAGTACTTC. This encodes CASSRRVGETQYF.

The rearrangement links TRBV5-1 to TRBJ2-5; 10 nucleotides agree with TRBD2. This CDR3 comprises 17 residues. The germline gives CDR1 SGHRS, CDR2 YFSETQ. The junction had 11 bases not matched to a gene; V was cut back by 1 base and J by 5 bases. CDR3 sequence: CASSLSLAGGLGETQYF. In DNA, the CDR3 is TGCGCCAGCAGCTTGAGTTTAGCGGGGGGCCTCGGGGAGACCCAGTACTTC.

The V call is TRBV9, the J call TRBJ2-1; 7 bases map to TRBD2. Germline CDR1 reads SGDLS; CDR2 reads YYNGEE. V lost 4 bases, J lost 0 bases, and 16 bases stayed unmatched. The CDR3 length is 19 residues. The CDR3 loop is CASSPSGVRGGSSYNEQFF. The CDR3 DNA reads TGTGCCAGCAGCCCTAGTGGGGTACGTGGCGGGAGCTCCTACAATGAGCAGTTCTTC.

The CDR3 DNA sequence: TGTGCCAGCAGCCCTATTCGGGCAGGGGGCGCCTACAATGAGCAGTTCTTC. Amino acids: CASSPIRAGGAYNEQFF. The chain uses TRBV6-2 or TRBV6-3 and TRBJ2-1; TRBD1 matches at 8 bases. Losses at the gene ends were 6 bases for V and 2 bases for J; bases not matched to a gene: 12. Germline loops: CDR1 MNHEY, CDR2 SVGEGT. This CDR3 region has 17 residues.

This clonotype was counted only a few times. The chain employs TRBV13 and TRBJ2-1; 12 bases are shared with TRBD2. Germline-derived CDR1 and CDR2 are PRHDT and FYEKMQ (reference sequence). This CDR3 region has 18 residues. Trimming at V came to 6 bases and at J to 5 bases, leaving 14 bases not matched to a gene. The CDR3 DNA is TGTGCCAGCAGTTCCGTCGGGCTAGCGGGAGGGTTCGACAATGAGCAGTTCTTC. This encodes CASSSVGLAGGFDNEQFF.

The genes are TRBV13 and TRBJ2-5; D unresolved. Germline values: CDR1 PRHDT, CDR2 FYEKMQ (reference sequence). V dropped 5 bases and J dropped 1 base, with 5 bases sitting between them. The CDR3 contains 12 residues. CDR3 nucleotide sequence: TGTGCCAGCAGCCCCTTCCAAGAGACCCAGTACTTC. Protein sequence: CASSPFQETQYF. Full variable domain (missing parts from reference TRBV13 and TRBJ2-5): AAGVIQSPRHLIKEKRETATLKCYPIPRHDTVYWYQQGPGQDPQFLISFYEKMQSDKGSIPDRFSAQQFSDYHSELNMSSLELGDSALYFCASSPFQETQYFGPGTRLLVL.